This record covers a single T cell receptor beta chain. This sample is part of a study of technical replicates of blood from a handful of donors. V was shortened by 5 bases and J by 4 bases, with 12 bases between the two germline ends. The length of the CDR3 is 14 residues. CDR1 SGHAT and CDR2 FQDESV come from the germline V gene (reference sequence). The data were produced by immunoSEQ multiplex PCR, yet TCRdb's version contains in-frame clones alone and is incomplete. The data contain under 70,000 clones, 92% of them singletons. J is TRBJ2-1 and V is TRBV11-1; a weak D match, TRBD2 (6 bases). Material: T cells isolated from PBMCs. The receptor's source is a human donor in good health. The CDR3 sequence is CASSAGLEYNEQFF. CDR3 DNA sequence: TGTGCCAGCAGCGCGGGACTCGAATACAATGAGCAGTTCTTC.